The next 12 T cell receptor beta chains were all read from a single sample in a study of spatial heterogeneity in lung cancer. Time point: blood at routine non-recurrence follow-up after resection. TCRdb re-derived calls from the 5' RACE reads in MiXCR, one entry per CDR3 protein. The sample yields 9,500 to 12,000 distinct CDR3 sequences, 20% to 25% seen once. The input for sequencing was PBMCs, taken at follow-up. The receptors stem from a male donor with early-stage non-small cell lung cancer.

Ten or more counts support this clonotype. The chain is built from TRBV5-1 and TRBJ2-2; D uncertain. V was trimmed by 0 bases and J by 4 bases, leaving 13 bases between them. Per the germline V gene, CDR1 is SGHRS and CDR2 is YFSETQ. The CDR3 length is 16 residues. The CDR3 coding sequence is TGCGCCAGCAGCTTGGAGGCTACAGTCGGCACCGGGGAGCTGTTTTTT. Its translation: CASSLEATVGTGELFF.

This clonotype was counted a few times. The CDR3 DNA reads TGTGCCAGCAGCTTCGGAACATTGTACGAGCAGTACTTC. Protein product: CASSFGTLYEQYF. The rearrangement joins TRBV27 to TRBJ2-7; D call uncertain. Germline CDR1 MNHEY, CDR2 SMNVEV (reference sequence). V was cut by 6 bases and J by 4 bases, with 13 bases left in between. The CDR3 consists of 13 residues.

This clonotype appeared many times. This chain uses TRBV27 with TRBJ2-7; no clear D. This CDR3 comprises 13 residues. V dropped 6 bases and J dropped 3 bases, with 12 bases sitting between them. Germline assignment: CDR1 MNHEY and CDR2 SMNVEV (reference sequence). The CDR3 nucleotides read TGTGCCAGCAGCCTCGGGCAGAGCTACGAGCAGTACTTC. Its protein product is CASSLGQSYEQYF.

This clonotype was observed at least ten times. The genes are TRBV29-1 and TRBJ2-5, with 7 nucleotides matching TRBD1. Germline CDR1 SQVTM, CDR2 ANQGSEA. The CDR3 has 13 residues. The junction had 10 bases not matched to a gene; V was cut back by 7 bases and J by 5 bases. In DNA form, the CDR3 reads TGCAGCGGCCTACAGGGGAGAGGGGAGACCCAGTACTTC. Its translation is CSGLQGRGETQYF. Full variable domain (remainder filled in from reference TRBV29-1 and TRBJ2-5): SAVISQKPSRDICQRGTSLTIQCQVDSQVTMMFWYRQQPGQSLTLIATANQGSEATYESGFVIDKFPISRPNLTFSTLTVSNMSPEDSSIYLCSGLQGRGETQYFGPGTRLLVL.

This chain uses TRBV14 with TRBJ2-1; 14 positions match TRBD2. The CDR3 runs to 17 residues. V lost 4 bases, J lost 8 bases, and 10 bases stayed unmatched. Germline assignment: CDR1 SGHDN and CDR2 FVKESK. The DNA of the CDR3 is TGTGCCAGCAGCCTGTATGGGACTAGCGGGAGTAGGGATGAGCAGTTCTTC. Protein sequence: CASSLYGTSGSRDEQFF.

In nucleotides, the CDR3 is TGCAGTGCCAGACGCGGGAGAGATTCCTACGAGCAGTACTTC. Translated: CSARRGRDSYEQYF. V gene TRBV20-1 combines with J gene TRBJ2-7; 7 positions agree with TRBD2. The CDR3 contains 14 residues. Losses at the gene ends were 6 bases for V and 1 base for J; bases not matched to a gene: 9. Germline CDR1 and CDR2: DFQATT and SNEGSKA (reference sequence).

This clonotype was picked up many times. The chain employs TRBV4-1 and TRBJ2-3; TRBD2 might be the D (5 bases). The germline V gene has CDR1 MGHRA and CDR2 YSYEKL. The CDR3 consists of 16 residues. V gave up 5 bases and J gave up 3 bases, with 18 bases separating them. The CDR3: CASSGGLGWGTDTQYF. The CDR3, as DNA: TGCGCCAGCAGCGGAGGACTGGGCTGGGGAACAGATACGCAGTATTTT.

This clonotype showed up many times. This chain uses TRBV10-3 with TRBJ2-7, with unresolved D. CDR3 length: 14 residues. Between the trimmed V and J ends, which lost 7 bases and 5 bases, there was a span of 18 bases. CDR1 is ENHRY and CDR2 is SYGVKD in the germline V gene. The DNA of the CDR3 is TGTGCCATCAAGGTAGGGCCGCGATATGACGAGCAGTACTTC. It translates to CAIKVGPRYDEQYF.

This clonotype is medium-sized. The genes are TRBV4-3 and TRBJ1-4; D gene ambiguous. The germline V and J ends were trimmed by 0 bases and 8 bases, with 19 bases remaining between them. Germline loops: CDR1 LGHNA, CDR2 YSLEER. The CDR3 has 17 residues. CDR3 in amino acids: CASSQDSASGMGEKLFF. As DNA, the CDR3 is TGCGCCAGCAGCCAAGATAGCGCTAGCGGGATGGGCGAAAAACTGTTTTTT.

The chain recombines TRBV20-1 with TRBJ1-6; unclear D gene. Germline lookup yields CDR1 DFQATT and CDR2 SNEGSKA (reference sequence). V gave up 3 bases and J gave up 13 bases, with 13 bases separating them. The CDR3 totals 12 residues. The CDR3 spells CSARSPPNPLHF. CDR3 sequence (DNA): TGCAGTGCTAGGTCCCCCCCTAATCCCCTCCACTTT.

In its sample, this clonotype was seen a few times. The J gene is TRBJ2-2, the V gene TRBV3-1, with D unclear. This CDR3 spans 14 amino acids. CDR1 is LGHDT, CDR2 YNNKEL, per germline (reference sequence). Trimming shortened V by 8 bases and J by 1 base, and 11 bases separated the two germline ends. This CDR3 is CASGTYGNTGELFF. The CDR3 bases are TGTGCCAGCGGCACCTACGGGAACACCGGGGAGCTGTTTTTT.

The chain recombines TRBV6-2 or TRBV6-3 with TRBJ1-2; D call uncertain. This CDR3 has 13 amino acids. Trimming took 6 bases from V and 4 from J, leaving 12 bases between them. Germline-derived CDR1 and CDR2 are MNHEY and SVGEGT. As DNA, the CDR3 is TGTGCCAGCAGAAGCAAGCTAAGCTATGGCTACACCTTC. Its protein is CASRSKLSYGYTF.